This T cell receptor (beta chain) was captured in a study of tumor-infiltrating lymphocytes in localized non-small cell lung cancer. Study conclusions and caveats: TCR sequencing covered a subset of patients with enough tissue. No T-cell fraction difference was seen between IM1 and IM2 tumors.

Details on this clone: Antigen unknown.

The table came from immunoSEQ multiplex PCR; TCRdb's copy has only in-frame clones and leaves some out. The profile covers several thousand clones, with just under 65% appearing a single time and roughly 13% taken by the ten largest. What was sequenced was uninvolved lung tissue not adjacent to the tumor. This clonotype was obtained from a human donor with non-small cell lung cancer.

CDR3 nucleotide sequence: TGTGCCAGTAGTATGGGACCCCGGCGGCATGAAAAACTGTTTTTT. Protein: CASSMGPRRHEKLFF. The rearrangement joins TRBV19 to TRBJ1-4, with D perhaps TRBD1 (5 bases). Germline V gene sequence: CDR1 LNHDA, CDR2 SQIVND (reference sequence). This CDR3 has 15 amino acids. Trimming shortened V by 3 bases and J by 6 bases, and 14 bases separated the two germline ends.